A selection of T cell receptor beta chains follows, all from one sample in a study of blood T cell repertoires in COVID-19. Some clones are missing from TCRdb's copy, which holds only in-frame ones; the method was immunoSEQ multiplex PCR. The sample shows more than 300,000 clones, approximately 90% of them seen only once. The sequenced sample was peripheral blood. The receptors stem from a woman in her thirties with COVID-19, enrolled during active disease. Each CDR3 is given without its conserved first and last residue. The D gene is left open where the match is weak.

>TRBV18|.|TRBJ1-2
ASSPREFDYGYT
>TRBV5-1|.|TRBJ1-5
ASSLEGREEPQH
>TRBV7-9|TRBD1|TRBJ2-1
ASSPGQGGDEQF
>TRBV7-9|.|TRBJ1-3
ASSSYHRARGNTIY
>TRBV5-4|.|TRBJ2-3
ASRLGGEGTDTQY
>TRBV6-1|TRBD2|TRBJ2-5
ATRLAGVRETQY
>TRBV21-1|.|TRBJ1-5
ASSPPRTESYSNQPQH
>TRBV7-9|TRBD2|TRBJ2-1
ASSDRLAGGTSSYNEQF
>TRBV27|.|TRBJ1-5
ASSFIGVSQPQH
>TRBV2|.|TRBJ2-7
ASSEDPTASYEQY
>TRBV18|TRBD1|TRBJ1-5
ASSPGQAGANQPQH
>TRBV29-1|TRBD1|TRBJ2-2
SVAAEGVSDRVYTGELF
>TRBV27|.|TRBJ1-2
ASSLSAGGGGYT
>TRBV18|.|TRBJ1-6
ASSPLGRQLSSYNSPLH
>TRBV7-9|.|TRBJ2-1
ASSGAPYNEQF
>TRBV5-1|.|TRBJ1-3
ASSLGRASTSGNTIY
>TRBV11-2|TRBD1|TRBJ2-3
ASSLGPTGVGLLTDTQY
>TRBV18|.|TRBJ1-1
ASSPAGAESEAF
>TRBV19|TRBD2|TRBJ2-1
ASSTLAGGYNEQF
>TRBV19|.|TRBJ1-5
ASSMIGGLNQPQH
>TRBV4-1|.|TRBJ1-2
ASSQFHLNAYGYT
>TRBV6-5|.|TRBJ2-2
ASSSGYSGELF
>TRBV19|TRBD1|TRBJ1-5
ASSTGQGASQPQH
>TRBV5-4|.|TRBJ2-1
ASSPVLSNEQF
>TRBV2|TRBD1|TRBJ1-4
ASSPRDRGFNEKLF
>TRBV7-2|TRBD2|TRBJ2-7
ASSLASGGRDEQY
>TRBV6-4|.|TRBJ2-1
ASSESWGGSNEQF
>TRBV7-9|TRBD1|TRBJ1-1
ASARITGDTEAF
>TRBV2|.|TRBJ2-7
ASSPPGSYEQY
>TRBV19|.|TRBJ2-7
ASRSPGEGVYEQY
>TRBV2|TRBD1|TRBJ2-3
ASCRDRGSDTQY
>TRBV28|.|TRBJ1-5
ASSLRPGGGGNQPQH
>TRBV5-6|.|TRBJ1-1
ASSLDSSEAF
>TRBV28|.|TRBJ1-1
ASCQWGGKTEAF
>TRBV6-5|.|TRBJ1-1
ASRRGLHEAF
>TRBV6-2/TRBV6-3|.|TRBJ1-1
ASSVTGGYTEAF
>TRBV6-5|TRBD1|TRBJ2-5
ASIPSGGLQETQY
>TRBV5-6|TRBD2|TRBJ2-3
ASSTGRGADTQY
>TRBV4-1|.|TRBJ1-5
ASSHISGAGQPQH
>TRBV28|TRBD2|TRBJ2-3
ASSDPGLGTSTDTQY
>TRBV6-5|.|TRBJ1-5
ASSFSADQPQH
>TRBV7-8|.|TRBJ1-2
ASSPRRGRTEANYGYT
>TRBV4-3|.|TRBJ2-2
ASSPGYSTGELF
>TRBV28|.|TRBJ1-5
ASKGHGGKGQPQH
>TRBV28|TRBD1|TRBJ1-3
ASTIAGGFVGNTIY
>TRBV3-1/TRBV3-2|.|TRBJ2-7
ASSQDFQGPYEQY
>TRBV5-5|.|TRBJ2-3
ASSLSARNTDTQY
>TRBV18|TRBD1|TRBJ1-3
ASSPPGQGSIAIY
>TRBV19|TRBD1|TRBJ1-1
ASSIMGQVTKAF
>TRBV4-1|TRBD1|TRBJ2-7
ASSLGTGGSEQY
>TRBV19|TRBD1|TRBJ1-1
ASSTRQGNTEAF
>TRBV10-2|.|TRBJ1-5
ASSDTGLLSQPQH
>TRBV7-2|TRBD1|TRBJ2-1
ASRPDRGTYNEQF
>TRBV19|.|TRBJ2-1
ASSIPGSSYNEQF
>TRBV5-1|TRBD1|TRBJ1-6
ASSLSGQGMAPLH